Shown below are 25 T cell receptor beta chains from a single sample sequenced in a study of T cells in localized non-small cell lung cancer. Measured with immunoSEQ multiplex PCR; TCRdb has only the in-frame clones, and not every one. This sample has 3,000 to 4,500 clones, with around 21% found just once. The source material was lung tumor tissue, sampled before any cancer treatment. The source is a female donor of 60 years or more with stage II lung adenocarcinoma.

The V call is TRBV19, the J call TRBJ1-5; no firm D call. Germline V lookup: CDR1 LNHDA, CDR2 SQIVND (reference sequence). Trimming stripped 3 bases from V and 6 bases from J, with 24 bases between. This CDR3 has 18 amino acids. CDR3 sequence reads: CASSMAPWWQPGSQPQHF. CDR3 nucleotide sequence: TGTGCCAGTAGTATGGCCCCCTGGTGGCAGCCAGGTAGTCAGCCCCAGCATTTT.

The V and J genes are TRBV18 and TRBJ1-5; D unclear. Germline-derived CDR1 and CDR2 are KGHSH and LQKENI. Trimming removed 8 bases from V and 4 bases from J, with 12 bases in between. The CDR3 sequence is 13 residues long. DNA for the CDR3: TGTGCCAGCACCGGGGTACAAAATCAGCCCCAGCATTTT. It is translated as CASTGVQNQPQHF.

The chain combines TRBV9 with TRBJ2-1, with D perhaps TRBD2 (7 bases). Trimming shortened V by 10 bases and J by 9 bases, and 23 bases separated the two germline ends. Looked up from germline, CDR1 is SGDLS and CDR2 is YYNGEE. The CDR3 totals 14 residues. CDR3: CAGSSDPRGGEQFF. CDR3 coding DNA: TGTGCCGGATCTAGCGACCCAAGGGGGGGTGAGCAGTTCTTC. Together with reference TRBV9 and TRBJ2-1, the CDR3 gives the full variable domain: DSGVTQTPKHLITATGQRVTLRCSPRSGDLSVYWYQQSLDQGLQFLIQYYNGEERAKGNILERFSAQQFPDLHSELNLSSLELGDSALYFCAGSSDPRGGEQFFGPGTRLTVL.

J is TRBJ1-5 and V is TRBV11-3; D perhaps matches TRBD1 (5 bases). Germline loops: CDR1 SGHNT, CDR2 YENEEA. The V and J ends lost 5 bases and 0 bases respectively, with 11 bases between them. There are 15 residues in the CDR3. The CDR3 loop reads CASSTTENSNQPQHF. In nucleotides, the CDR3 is TGTGCCAGCAGCACGACAGAGAATAGCAATCAGCCCCAGCATTTT.

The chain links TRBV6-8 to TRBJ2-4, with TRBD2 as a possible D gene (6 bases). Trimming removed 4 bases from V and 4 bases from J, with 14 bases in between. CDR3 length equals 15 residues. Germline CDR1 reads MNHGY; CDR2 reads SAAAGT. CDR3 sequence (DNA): TGTGCCAGCAGTTCCTGGGGGGACGGAAAAAACATTCAGTACTTC. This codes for CASSSWGDGKNIQYF.

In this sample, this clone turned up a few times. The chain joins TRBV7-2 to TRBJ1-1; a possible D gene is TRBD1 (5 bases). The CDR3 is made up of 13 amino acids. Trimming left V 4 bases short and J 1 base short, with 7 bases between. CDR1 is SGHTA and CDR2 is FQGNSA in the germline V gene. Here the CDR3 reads CASSYTGNTEAFF. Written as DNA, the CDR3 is TGTGCCAGCAGCTATACAGGGAACACTGAAGCTTTCTTT.

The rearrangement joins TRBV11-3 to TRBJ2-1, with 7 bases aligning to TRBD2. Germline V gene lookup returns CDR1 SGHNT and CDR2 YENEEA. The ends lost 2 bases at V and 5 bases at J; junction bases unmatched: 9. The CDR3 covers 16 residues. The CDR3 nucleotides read TGTGCCAGCAGCTTAAATCCGGGAGGAGGGGACAATGAGCAGTTCTTC. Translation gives CASSLNPGGGDNEQFF.

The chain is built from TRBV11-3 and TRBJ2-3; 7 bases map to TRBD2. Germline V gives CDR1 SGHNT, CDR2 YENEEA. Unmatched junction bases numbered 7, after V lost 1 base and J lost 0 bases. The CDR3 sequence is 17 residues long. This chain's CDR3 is CASSLGTGGLSTDTQYF. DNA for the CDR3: TGTGCCAGCAGCTTAGGAACGGGAGGACTCAGCACAGATACGCAGTATTTT. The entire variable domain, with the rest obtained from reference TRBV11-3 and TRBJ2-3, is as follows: EAGVVQSPRYKIIEKKQPVAFWCNPISGHNTLYWYLQNLGQGPELLIRYENEEAVDDSQLPKDRFSAERLKGVDSTLKIQPAELGDSAVYLCASSLGTGGLSTDTQYFGPGTRLTVL.

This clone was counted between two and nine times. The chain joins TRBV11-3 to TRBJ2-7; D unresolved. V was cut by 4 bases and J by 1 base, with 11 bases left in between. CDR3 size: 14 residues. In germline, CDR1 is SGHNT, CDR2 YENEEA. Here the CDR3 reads CASSSGSTSYEQYF. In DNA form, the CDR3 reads TGTGCCAGCAGCTCGGGCTCTACTTCCTACGAGCAGTACTTC.

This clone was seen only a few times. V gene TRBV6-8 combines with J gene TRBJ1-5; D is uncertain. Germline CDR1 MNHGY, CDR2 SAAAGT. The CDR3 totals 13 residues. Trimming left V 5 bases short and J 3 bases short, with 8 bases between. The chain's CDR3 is CASSKDPNQPQHF. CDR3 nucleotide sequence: TGTGCCAGCAGTAAGGACCCCAATCAGCCCCAGCATTTT.

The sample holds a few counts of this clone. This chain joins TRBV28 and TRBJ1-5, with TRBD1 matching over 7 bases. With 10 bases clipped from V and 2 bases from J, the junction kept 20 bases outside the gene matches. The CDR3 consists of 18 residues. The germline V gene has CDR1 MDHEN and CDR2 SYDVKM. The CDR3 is CATRPKQGFGFGNQPQHF. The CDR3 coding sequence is TGTGCCACCAGACCGAAACAGGGGTTCGGTTTTGGCAATCAGCCCCAGCATTTT.

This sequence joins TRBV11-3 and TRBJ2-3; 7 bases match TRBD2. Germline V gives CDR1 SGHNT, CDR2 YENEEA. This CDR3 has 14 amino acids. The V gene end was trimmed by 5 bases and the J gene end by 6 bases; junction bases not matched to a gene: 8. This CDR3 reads CASSAREYGDTQYF. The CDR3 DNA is TGTGCCAGCAGCGCGCGGGAGTACGGCGATACGCAGTATTTT.

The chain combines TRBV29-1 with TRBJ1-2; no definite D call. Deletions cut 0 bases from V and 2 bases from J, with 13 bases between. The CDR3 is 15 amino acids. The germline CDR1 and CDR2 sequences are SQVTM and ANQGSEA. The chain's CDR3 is CSVEDGRSLNYGYTF. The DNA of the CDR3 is TGCAGCGTTGAAGATGGTCGGAGCCTAAACTATGGCTACACCTTC.

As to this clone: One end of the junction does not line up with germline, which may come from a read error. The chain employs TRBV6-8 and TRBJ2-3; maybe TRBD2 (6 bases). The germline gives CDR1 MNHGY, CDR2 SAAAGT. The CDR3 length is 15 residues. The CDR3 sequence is CASSDSEGSTDTQYF. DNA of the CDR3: TGTGCCAGCAGTGACTCGGAGGGGAGCACAGATACGCAGTATTTT.

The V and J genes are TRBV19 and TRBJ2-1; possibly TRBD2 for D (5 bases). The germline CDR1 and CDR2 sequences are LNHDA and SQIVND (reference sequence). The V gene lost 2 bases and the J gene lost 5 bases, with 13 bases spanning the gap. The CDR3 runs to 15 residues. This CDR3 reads CASSILDSEDNEQFF. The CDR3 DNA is TGTGCCAGTAGTATATTGGACTCCGAAGACAATGAGCAGTTCTTC. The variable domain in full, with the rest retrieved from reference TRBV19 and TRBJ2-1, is DGGITQSPKYLFRKEGQNVTLSCEQNLNHDAMYWYRQDPGQGLRLIYYSQIVNDFQKGDIAEGYSVSREKKESFPLTVTSAQKNPTAFYLCASSILDSEDNEQFFGPGTRLTVL.

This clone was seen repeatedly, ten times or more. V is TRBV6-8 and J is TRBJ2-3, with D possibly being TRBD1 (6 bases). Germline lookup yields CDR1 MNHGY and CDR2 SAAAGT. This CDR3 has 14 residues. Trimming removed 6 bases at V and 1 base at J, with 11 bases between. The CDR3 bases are TGTGCCAGCAGAACAGGGATCGGCACAGATACGCAGTATTTT. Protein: CASRTGIGTDTQYF.

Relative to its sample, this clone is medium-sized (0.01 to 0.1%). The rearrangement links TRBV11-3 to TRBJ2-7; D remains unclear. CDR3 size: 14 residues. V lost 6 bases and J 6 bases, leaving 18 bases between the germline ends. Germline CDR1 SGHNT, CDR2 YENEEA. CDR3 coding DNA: TGTGCCAGCAGTCCCCAAACCGATCCGGGCGAGCAGTACTTC. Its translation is CASSPQTDPGEQYF.

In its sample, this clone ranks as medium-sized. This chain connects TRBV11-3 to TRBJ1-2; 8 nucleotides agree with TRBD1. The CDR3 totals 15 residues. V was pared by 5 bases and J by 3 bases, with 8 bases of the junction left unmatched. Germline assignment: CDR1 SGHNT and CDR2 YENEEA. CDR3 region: CASSRGGQVYYGYTF. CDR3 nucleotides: TGTGCCAGCAGCCGTGGGGGACAGGTCTACTATGGCTACACCTTC.

CDR3 nucleotides: TGCGCCAGCAGCTTGGTGGCAGGGCAATTGCGGGAGCAGTTCTTC. Translating gives CASSLVAGQLREQFF. V usage is TRBV5-1 and J usage is TRBJ2-1; D is perhaps TRBD1 (5 bases). Germline V gene sequence: CDR1 SGHRS, CDR2 YFSETQ. The CDR3 sequence is 15 residues long. With 0 bases removed from V and 10 bases from J, the gap between germline ends came to 17 bases.

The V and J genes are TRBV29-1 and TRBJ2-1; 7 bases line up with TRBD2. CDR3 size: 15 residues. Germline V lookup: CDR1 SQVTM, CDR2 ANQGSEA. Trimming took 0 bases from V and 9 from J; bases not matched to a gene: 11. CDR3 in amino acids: CSVEDRGREGGEQFF. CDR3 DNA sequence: TGCAGCGTTGAAGATCGCGGCAGGGAGGGTGGTGAGCAGTTCTTC.

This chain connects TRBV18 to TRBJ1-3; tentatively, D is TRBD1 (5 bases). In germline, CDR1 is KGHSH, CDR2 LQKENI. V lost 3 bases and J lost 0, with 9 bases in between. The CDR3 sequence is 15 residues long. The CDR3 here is CASSPQTDSGNTIYF. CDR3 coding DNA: TGTGCCAGCTCACCTCAGACAGACTCTGGAAACACCATATATTTT.

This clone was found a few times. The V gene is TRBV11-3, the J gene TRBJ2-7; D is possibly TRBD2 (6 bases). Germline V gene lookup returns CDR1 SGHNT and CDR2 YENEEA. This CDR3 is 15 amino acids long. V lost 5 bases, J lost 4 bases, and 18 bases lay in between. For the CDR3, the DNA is TGTGCCAGCAGCATTGGAGGATCGGGAGTATACGAGCAGTACTTC. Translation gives CASSIGGSGVYEQYF.

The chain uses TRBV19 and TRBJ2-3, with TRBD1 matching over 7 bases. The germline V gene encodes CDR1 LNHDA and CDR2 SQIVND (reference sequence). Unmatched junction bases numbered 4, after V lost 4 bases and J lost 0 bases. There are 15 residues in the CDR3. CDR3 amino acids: CASSTPTGSTDTQYF. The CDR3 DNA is TGTGCCAGTAGTACCCCGACAGGGAGCACAGATACGCAGTATTTT.

The CDR3 DNA reads TGTGCCACCAGCAGAGTGCGGGACAAAGGTCAGCCCCAGCATTTT. Protein: CATSRVRDKGQPQHF. The V gene is TRBV15, the J gene TRBJ1-5, with D possibly being TRBD1 (6 bases). The germline CDR1 and CDR2 sequences are LNHNV and YYDKDF (reference sequence). CDR3 size: 15 residues. V was clipped by 1 base and J by 6 bases, with 13 bases between them.

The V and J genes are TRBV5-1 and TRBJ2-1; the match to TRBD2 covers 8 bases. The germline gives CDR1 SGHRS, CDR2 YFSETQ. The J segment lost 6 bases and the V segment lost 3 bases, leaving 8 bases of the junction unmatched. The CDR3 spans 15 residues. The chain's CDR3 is CASSSGTSLVNEQFF. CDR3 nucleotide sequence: TGCGCCAGCAGCTCCGGGACTAGTCTCGTCAATGAGCAGTTCTTC.